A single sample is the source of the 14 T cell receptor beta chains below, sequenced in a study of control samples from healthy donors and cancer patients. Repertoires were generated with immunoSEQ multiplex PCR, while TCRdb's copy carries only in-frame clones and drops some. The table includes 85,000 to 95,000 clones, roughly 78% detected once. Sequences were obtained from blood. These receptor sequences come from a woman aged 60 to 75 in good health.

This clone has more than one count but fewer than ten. The CDR3 DNA reads TGTGCCAGTAATGGGCTAGCTCCCGGGGAGCTGTTTTTT. Its protein product is CASNGLAPGELFF. The chain carries TRBV19 and TRBJ2-2, with D perhaps TRBD2 (5 bases). Germline V CDR1 and CDR2: LNHDA, SQIVND (reference sequence). Trimming removed 7 bases from V and 6 bases from J, with 12 bases in between. CDR3 length: 13 residues.

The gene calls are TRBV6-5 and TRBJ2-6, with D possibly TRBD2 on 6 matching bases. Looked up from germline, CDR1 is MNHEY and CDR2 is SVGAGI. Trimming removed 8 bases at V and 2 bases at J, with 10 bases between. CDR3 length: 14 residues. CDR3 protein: CASSGGTGANVLTF. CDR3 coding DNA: TGTGCCAGCTCTGGGGGGACTGGGGCCAACGTCCTGACTTTC.

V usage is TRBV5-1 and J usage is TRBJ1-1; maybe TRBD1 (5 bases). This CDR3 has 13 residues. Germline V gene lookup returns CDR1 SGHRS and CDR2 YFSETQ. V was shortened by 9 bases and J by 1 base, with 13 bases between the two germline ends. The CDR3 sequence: CATRRDSNTEAFF. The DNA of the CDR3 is TGCGCCACTCGCAGGGACTCGAACACTGAAGCTTTCTTT.

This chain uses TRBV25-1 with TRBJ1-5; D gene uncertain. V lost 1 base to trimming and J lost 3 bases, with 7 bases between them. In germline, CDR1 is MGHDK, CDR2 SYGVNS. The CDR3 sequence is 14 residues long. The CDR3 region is CASSESGFNQPQHF. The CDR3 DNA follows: TGTGCCAGCAGTGAATCTGGCTTCAATCAGCCCCAGCATTTT.

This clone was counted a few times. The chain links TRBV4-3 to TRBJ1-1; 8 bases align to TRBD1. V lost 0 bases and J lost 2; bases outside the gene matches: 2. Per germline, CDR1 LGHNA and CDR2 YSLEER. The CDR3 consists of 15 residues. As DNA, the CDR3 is TGCGCCAGCAGCCAAGATACAGGGGGTAACACTGAAGCTTTCTTT. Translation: CASSQDTGGNTEAFF.

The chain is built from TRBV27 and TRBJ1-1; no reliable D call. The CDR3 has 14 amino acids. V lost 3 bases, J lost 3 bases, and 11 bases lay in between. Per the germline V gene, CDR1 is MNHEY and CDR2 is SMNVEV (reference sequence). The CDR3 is CASSFLGRYTEAFF. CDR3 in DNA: TGTGCCAGCAGTTTCCTCGGACGGTACACTGAAGCTTTCTTT.

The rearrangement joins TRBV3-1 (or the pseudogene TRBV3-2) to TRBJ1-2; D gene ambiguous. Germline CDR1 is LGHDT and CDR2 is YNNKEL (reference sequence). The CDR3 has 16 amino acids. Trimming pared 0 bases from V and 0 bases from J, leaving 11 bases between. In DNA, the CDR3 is TGTGCCAGCAGCCAAGATGGGAACAGATCTAACTATGGCTACACCTTC. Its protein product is CASSQDGNRSNYGYTF.

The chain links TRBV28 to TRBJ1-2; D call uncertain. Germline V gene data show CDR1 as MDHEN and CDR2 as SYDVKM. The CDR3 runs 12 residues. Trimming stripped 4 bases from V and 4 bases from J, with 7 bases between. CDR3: CASSSSGYGYTF. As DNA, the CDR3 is TGTGCCAGCAGTTCGTCCGGCTATGGCTACACCTTC.

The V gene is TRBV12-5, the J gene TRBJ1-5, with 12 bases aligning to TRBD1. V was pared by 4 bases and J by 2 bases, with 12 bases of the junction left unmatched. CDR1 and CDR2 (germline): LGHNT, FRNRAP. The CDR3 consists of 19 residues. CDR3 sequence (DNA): TGTGCTAGTGGTTATCCTCCGGGACAGGGGGCGACCGGCAATCAGCCCCAGCATTTT. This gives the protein CASGYPPGQGATGNQPQHF.

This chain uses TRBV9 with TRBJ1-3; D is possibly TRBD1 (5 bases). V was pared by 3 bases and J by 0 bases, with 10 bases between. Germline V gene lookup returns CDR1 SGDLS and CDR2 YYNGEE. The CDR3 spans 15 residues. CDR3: CASSAGGSSGNTIYF. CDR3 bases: TGTGCCAGCAGCGCGGGGGGGTCCTCTGGAAACACCATATATTTT.

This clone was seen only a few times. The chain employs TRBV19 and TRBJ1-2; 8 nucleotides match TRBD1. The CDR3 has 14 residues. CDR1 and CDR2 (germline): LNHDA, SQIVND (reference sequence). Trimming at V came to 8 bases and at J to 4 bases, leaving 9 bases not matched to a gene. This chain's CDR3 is CASRTPQGAYGYTF. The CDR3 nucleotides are TGTGCCAGTCGCACGCCGCAGGGGGCCTATGGCTACACCTTC.

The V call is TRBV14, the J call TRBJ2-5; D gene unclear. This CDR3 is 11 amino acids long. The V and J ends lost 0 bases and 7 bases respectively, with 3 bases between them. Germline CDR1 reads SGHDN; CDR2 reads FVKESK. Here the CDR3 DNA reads TGTGCCAGCAGCCAAGAGCGGACCCAGTACTTC. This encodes CASSQERTQYF.

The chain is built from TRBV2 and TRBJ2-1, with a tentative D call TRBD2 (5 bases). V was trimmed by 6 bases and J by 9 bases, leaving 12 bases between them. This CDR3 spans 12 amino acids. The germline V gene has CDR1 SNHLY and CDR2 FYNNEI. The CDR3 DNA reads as TGTGCCAGCAGGAGGGTGGCCGGTGAGCAGTTCTTC. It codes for CASRRVAGEQFF.

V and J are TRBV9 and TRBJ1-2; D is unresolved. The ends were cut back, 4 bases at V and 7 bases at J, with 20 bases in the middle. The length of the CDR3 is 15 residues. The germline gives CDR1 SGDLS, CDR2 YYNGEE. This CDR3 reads CASSQETTAGGGYTF. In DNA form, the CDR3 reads TGTGCCAGCAGCCAAGAGACGACGGCCGGAGGTGGCTACACCTTC. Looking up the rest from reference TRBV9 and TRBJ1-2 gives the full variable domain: DSGVTQTPKHLITATGQRVTLRCSPRSGDLSVYWYQQSLDQGLQFLIQYYNGEERAKGNILERFSAQQFPDLHSELNLSSLELGDSALYFCASSQETTAGGGYTFGSGTRLTVV.